This T cell receptor beta chain was profiled in a study of blood T cell repertoires in COVID-19 (TCRdb year 2020). About the investigation overall: Samples from collaborators originated in the United States, Italy and Spain and spanned both the acute and convalescent phases of COVID-19. Subjects who had been exposed to COVID-19, were actively infected with it, or had recovered from it provided the deeply sampled blood TCRbeta repertoires that made up the dataset. The repertoires were made available in a free public database intended to serve as a resource for research on the immune response to SARS-CoV-2. The material from the prospective study consisted of cDNA or gDNA derived from T cells, B-cell-depleted T cells, or PBMCs. The samples were drawn from two sources: the first 160 participants of the ongoing ImmuneRACE study, and over 1,000 subjects contributed by 6 global collaborators. HLA class I and class II types, where available, came from metadata supplied by the sample provider rather than from assay-based typing. The sample metadata nearly always contained a de-identified subject ID, COVID-19 status, age in years and sex.

A word on this clone: The antigen it recognizes is unknown. Base qualities are not provided; no much larger clone lies one nucleotide away.

Collaborating institutions collected whole blood in K2EDTA tubes following their own protocols. For TCRbeta analysis, collaborator samples were shipped as frozen whole blood, as isolated PBMCs, or as DNA extracted from either sample type. TCRbeta CDR3 regions were amplified from genomic DNA using the immunoSEQ Assay, a bias-controlled multiplex PCR. Per the authors' processing: The number of nucleated cells in each sample was estimated from the amplification of reference gene primers within the assay. To quantify the absolute abundance of each unique TCRbeta CDR3 rearrangement, sequence reads were collapsed and filtered. For each sample, productive Simpson clonality was calculated as the square root of Simpson's diversity index across productive rearrangements. TCRdb provides this immuneACCESS table in a form limited to in-frame rearrangements. Some clones are lacking; in checked studies, under half of them reflect an unresolved V gene, and why the rest are absent is not known. V and J calls and clone size are copied from that table; D and trimming were computed from the DNA. The sample contains 350,000 to 450,000 clones, about 88% of them found a single time. The leading ten clones occupy 3% of the sample.

Broader findings and caveats from the paper: Clinical and demographic metadata were provided uncurated, with the amount varying by source and participant.

CDR1 and CDR2, per the germline V gene, are SNHLY and FYNNEI. CDR3 length: 19 amino acids, cysteine to phenylalanine. The read is trimmed to its CDR3 DNA, 57 bases read in frame from base 1. Relative to germline, V is 6 bases shorter and J is 4 bases shorter, with 29 bases between their ends. This TCR derives from a human donor in a cohort sampled during active COVID-19. The chain links TRBV2 with TRBJ2-3; TRBD1 is possibly the D segment (6 matching bases). Sequences were obtained from peripheral blood. The CDR3 protein is CASSAHSGFSSGGADTQYF. The sequenced DNA: TGTGCCAGCAGCGCCCACTCCGGGTTTTCTTCTGGGGGCGCAGATACGCAGTATTTT.